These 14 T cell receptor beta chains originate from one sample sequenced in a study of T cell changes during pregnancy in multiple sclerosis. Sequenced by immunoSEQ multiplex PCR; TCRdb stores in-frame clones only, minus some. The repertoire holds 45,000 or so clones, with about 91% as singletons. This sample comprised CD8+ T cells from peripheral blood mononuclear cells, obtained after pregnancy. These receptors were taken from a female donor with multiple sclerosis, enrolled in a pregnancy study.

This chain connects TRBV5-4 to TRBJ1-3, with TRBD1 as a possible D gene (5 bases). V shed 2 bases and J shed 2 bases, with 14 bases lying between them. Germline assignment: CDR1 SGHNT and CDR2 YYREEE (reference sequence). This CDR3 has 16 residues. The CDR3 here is CASSFHGQGTGNTIYF. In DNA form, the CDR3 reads TGTGCCAGCAGCTTCCACGGGCAGGGAACTGGAAACACCATATATTTT.

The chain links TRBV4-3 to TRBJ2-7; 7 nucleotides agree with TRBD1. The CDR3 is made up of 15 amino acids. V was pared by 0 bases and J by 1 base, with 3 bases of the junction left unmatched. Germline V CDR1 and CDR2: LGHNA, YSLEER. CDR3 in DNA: TGCGCCAGCAGCCAAGATAGGGACAGTTCCTACGAGCAGTACTTC. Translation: CASSQDRDSSYEQYF.

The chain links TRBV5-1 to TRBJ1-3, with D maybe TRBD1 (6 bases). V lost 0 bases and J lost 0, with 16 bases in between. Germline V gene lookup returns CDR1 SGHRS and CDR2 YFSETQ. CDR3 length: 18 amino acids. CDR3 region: CASSLAGHGTYSGNTIYF. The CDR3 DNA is TGCGCCAGCAGCTTGGCCGGACACGGGACATACTCTGGAAACACCATATATTTT.

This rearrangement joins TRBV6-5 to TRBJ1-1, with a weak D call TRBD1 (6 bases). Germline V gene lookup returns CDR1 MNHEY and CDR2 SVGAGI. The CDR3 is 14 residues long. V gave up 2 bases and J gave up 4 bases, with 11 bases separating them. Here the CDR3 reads CASSYSYRATEAFF. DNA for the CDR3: TGTGCCAGCAGTTACAGTTACAGGGCCACTGAAGCTTTCTTT.

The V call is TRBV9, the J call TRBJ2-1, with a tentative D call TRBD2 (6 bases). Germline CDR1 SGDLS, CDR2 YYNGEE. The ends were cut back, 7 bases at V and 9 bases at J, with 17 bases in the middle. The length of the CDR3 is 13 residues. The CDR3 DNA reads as TGTGCCAGCCGAGGAGGGGTTAATGGTGAGCAGTTCTTC. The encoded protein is CASRGGVNGEQFF.

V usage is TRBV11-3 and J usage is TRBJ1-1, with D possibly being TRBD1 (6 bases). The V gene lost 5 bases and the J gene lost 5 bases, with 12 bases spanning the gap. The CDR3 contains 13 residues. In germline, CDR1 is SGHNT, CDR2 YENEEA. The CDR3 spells CASSRSTGTEAFF. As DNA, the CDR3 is TGTGCCAGCAGCCGTTCAACAGGGACTGAAGCTTTCTTT. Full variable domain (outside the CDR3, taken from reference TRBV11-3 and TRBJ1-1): EAGVVQSPRYKIIEKKQPVAFWCNPISGHNTLYWYLQNLGQGPELLIRYENEEAVDDSQLPKDRFSAERLKGVDSTLKIQPAELGDSAVYLCASSRSTGTEAFFGQGTRLTVV.

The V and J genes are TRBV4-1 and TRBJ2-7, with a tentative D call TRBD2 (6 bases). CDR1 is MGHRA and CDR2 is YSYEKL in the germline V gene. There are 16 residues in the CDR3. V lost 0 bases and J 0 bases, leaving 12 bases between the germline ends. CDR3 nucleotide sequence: TGCGCCAGCAGCCAAGACTGGTTAGCGGACTCCTACGAGCAGTACTTC. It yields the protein CASSQDWLADSYEQYF.

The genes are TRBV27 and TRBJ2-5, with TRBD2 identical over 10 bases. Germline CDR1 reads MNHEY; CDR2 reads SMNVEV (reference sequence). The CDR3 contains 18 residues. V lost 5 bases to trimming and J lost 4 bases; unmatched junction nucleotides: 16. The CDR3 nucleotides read TGTGCCAGCAGTCCTCCCCCAGGACTAGCGGTCCCGGGAGAGACCCAGTACTTC. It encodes CASSPPPGLAVPGETQYF.

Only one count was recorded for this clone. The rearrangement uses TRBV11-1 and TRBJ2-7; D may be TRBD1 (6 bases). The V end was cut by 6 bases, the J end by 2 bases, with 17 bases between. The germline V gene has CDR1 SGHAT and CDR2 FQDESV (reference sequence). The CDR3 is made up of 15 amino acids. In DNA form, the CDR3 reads TGTGCCAGCAGTCGTGGACAGTCTGGCGCCTACGAGCAGTACTTC. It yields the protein CASSRGQSGAYEQYF.

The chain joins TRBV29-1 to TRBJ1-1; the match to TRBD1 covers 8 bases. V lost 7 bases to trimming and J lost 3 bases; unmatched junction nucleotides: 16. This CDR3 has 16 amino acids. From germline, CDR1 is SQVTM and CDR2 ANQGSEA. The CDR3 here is CSARTRQGIADTEAFF. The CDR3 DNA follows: TGCAGCGCTAGAACGAGACAGGGGATTGCGGACACTGAAGCTTTCTTT.

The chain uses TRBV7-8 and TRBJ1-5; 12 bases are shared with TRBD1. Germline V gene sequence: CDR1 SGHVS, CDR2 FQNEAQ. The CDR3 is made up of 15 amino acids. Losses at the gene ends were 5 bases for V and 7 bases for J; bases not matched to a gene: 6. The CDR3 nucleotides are TGTGCCAGCAGCGCATCGGGACAGGGGGCCCAGCCCCAGCATTTT. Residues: CASSASGQGAQPQHF.

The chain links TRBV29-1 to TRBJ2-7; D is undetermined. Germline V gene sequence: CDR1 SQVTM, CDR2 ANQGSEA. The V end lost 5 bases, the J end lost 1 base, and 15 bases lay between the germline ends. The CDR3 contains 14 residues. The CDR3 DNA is TGCAGCGTTTTTACCGGGTTTTCGTCCTACGAGCAGTACTTC. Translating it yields CSVFTGFSSYEQYF.

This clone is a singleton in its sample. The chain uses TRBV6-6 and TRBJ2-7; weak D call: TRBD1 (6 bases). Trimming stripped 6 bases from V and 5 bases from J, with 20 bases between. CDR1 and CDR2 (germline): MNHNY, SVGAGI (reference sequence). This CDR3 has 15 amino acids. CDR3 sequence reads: CASSHRDTSAHEQYF. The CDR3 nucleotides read TGTGCCAGCAGCCACAGGGACACTTCAGCCCACGAGCAGTACTTC.

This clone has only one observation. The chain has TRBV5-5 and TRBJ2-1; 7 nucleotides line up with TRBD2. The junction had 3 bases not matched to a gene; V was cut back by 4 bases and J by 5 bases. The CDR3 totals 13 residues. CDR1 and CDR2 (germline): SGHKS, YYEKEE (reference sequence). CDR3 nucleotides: TGTGCCAGCAGCACCCTAGCGGACAATGAGCAGTTCTTC. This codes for CASSTLADNEQFF.